The 29 T cell receptor beta chains below all came from one sample that was sequenced in a study of chemoradiotherapy in HPV16-positive cancers. Produced via immunoSEQ multiplex PCR; TCRdb's table is partial and in-frame only. The sample shows about 32,000 clones, roughly 88% of them seen only once. Sequencing was performed on blood, taken from a patient who underwent chemoradiotherapy. These receptor sequences come from a human donor with HPV-associated anogenital cancer.

The V gene is TRBV30, the J gene TRBJ1-2; possibly TRBD1 for D (6 bases). This CDR3 has 15 amino acids. Germline loops: CDR1 GTSNPN, CDR2 SVGIG (reference sequence). Trimming shortened V by 2 bases and J by 0 bases, and 13 bases separated the two germline ends. Written as DNA, the CDR3 is TGTGCCTGGAGTTTAGACAGGCTACCTAACTATGGCTACACCTTC. Protein: CAWSLDRLPNYGYTF.

The gene calls are TRBV28 and TRBJ1-2; no reliable D call. Trimming removed 4 bases from V and 8 bases from J, with 14 bases in between. The germline V gene encodes CDR1 MDHEN and CDR2 SYDVKM. This CDR3 comprises 13 residues. CDR3 protein: CASSSPPNRGYTF. CDR3 bases: TGTGCCAGCAGTTCACCCCCTAATCGAGGCTACACCTTC.

V usage is TRBV10-2 and J usage is TRBJ1-4; 8 nucleotides agree with TRBD1. Germline lookup yields CDR1 WSHSY and CDR2 SAAADI. The J segment lost 8 bases and the V segment lost 4 bases, leaving 6 bases of the junction unmatched. This CDR3 is built from 14 residues. The DNA for the CDR3 is TGCGCCAGCAGTGTCACAGGGGGAGGAGAAAAACTGTTTTTT. Protein sequence: CASSVTGGGEKLFF.

This clone showed up just once. The chain links TRBV7-6 to TRBJ2-1; D not resolved. V was shortened by 0 bases and J by 0 bases, with 9 bases between the two germline ends. CDR1 is SGHVS and CDR2 is FNYEAQ in the germline V gene. The CDR3 contains 16 residues. DNA of the CDR3: TGTGCCAGCAGCTTAGCGGAAAGAGGCTCCTACAATGAGCAGTTCTTC. Its protein is CASSLAERGSYNEQFF.

The chain couples TRBV6-5 to TRBJ2-7, with no clear D. Trimming shortened V by 6 bases and J by 7 bases, and 13 bases separated the two germline ends. Germline CDR1 reads MNHEY; CDR2 reads SVGAGI. CDR3 length equals 12 residues. As DNA, the CDR3 is TGTGCCAGCAGCCCAGGAATCGCAGAGCAGTACTTC. Protein product: CASSPGIAEQYF.

This chain links TRBV10-3 with TRBJ2-7, with D perhaps TRBD1 or TRBD2 (5 bases each). Between the trimmed V and J ends, which lost 6 bases and 6 bases, there was a span of 12 bases. The CDR3 is 12 amino acids. CDR1 and CDR2 from the germline V gene are ENHRY and SYGVKD. The CDR3 nucleotides are TGTGCCATCAGCGTGGGGGTGGGCGAGCAGTACTTC. Its translation: CAISVGVGEQYF.

In DNA, the CDR3 is TGCGCCAGTAAGATCACAGGGGGCCCCTCGTACTTC. Its translation is CASKITGGPSYF. The chain combines TRBV5-1 with TRBJ2-4, with 9 nucleotides matching TRBD1. The V segment lost 8 bases and the J segment 15 bases; nucleotides outside the gene matches: 12. Germline lookup yields CDR1 SGHRS and CDR2 YFSETQ. The CDR3 sequence is 12 residues long.

The table lists this clone with a count of one. The chain is built from TRBV5-1 and TRBJ1-2; TRBD1 is a possible D gene (6 bases). Germline values: CDR1 SGHRS, CDR2 YFSETQ. CDR3 length: 16 amino acids. The V and J ends lost 4 bases and 6 bases respectively, with 22 bases between them. The CDR3 protein is CASSSGDGQRAHGYTF. For the CDR3, the DNA is TGCGCCAGCAGCAGTGGAGATGGACAGCGCGCTCATGGCTACACCTTC. The full variable domain, its missing parts supplied by reference TRBV5-1 and TRBJ1-2, is KAGVTQTPRYLIKTRGQQVTLSCSPISGHRSVSWYQQTPGQGLQFLFEYFSETQRNKGNFPGRFSGRQFSNSRSEMNVSTLELGDSALYLCASSSGDGQRAHGYTFGSGTRLTVV.

There are a few counts of this clone. The chain joins TRBV9 to TRBJ2-2, with D tentatively TRBD1 (7 bases). The V gene's germline CDR1 is SGDLS and CDR2 YYNGEE. CDR3 length equals 16 residues. Trimming left V 0 bases short and J 6 bases short, with 15 bases between. The CDR3 loop is CASSVVVRGVSGELFF. The CDR3 nucleotides are TGTGCCAGCAGCGTAGTCGTCAGGGGGGTATCCGGGGAGCTGTTTTTT.

The chain links TRBV6-5 to TRBJ2-2; D might be TRBD1 or TRBD2, each matching 5 bases. CDR1 and CDR2 (germline): MNHEY, SVGAGI. The CDR3 has 13 amino acids. V was cut by 10 bases and J by 0 bases, with 9 bases left in between. The CDR3 is CAIREPNTGELFF. Here the CDR3 DNA reads TGTGCCATCAGGGAGCCGAACACCGGGGAGCTGTTTTTT.

The chain joins TRBV5-4 to TRBJ1-1; TRBD1 is a possible D gene (6 bases). The CDR3 runs to 15 residues. Trimming left V 3 bases short and J 2 bases short, with 14 bases between. Germline V gene sequence: CDR1 SGHNT, CDR2 YYREEE (reference sequence). The CDR3 here is CASSSVKGGNTEAFF. CDR3 nucleotide sequence: TGTGCCAGCAGCTCGGTAAAAGGGGGAAACACTGAAGCTTTCTTT. The variable domain in full, with the rest retrieved from reference TRBV5-4 and TRBJ1-1, is ETGVTQSPTHLIKTRGQQVTLRCSSQSGHNTVSWYQQALGQGPQFIFQYYREEENGRGNFPPRFSGLQFPNYSSELNVNALELDDSALYLCASSSVKGGNTEAFFGQGTRLTVV.

This clone appeared a few times. The chain links TRBV6-4 to TRBJ1-2; 7 nucleotides line up with TRBD1. Germline V lookup: CDR1 MRHNA, CDR2 SNTAGT. Trimming removed 2 bases from V and 4 bases from J; junction bases left unmatched: 7. This CDR3 is built from 15 residues. The CDR3 region has the DNA TGTGCCAGCAGTGACACTGGACAGGCCCTCTATGGCTACACCTTC. Translation gives CASSDTGQALYGYTF.

The CDR3 loop reads CASSLAVQQETQYF. In DNA form, the CDR3 reads TGTGCCAGCAGCTTGGCGGTACAGCAAGAGACCCAGTACTTC. The chain employs TRBV5-5 and TRBJ2-5, with unresolved D. V lost 0 bases and J lost 2, with 8 bases in between. The CDR3 loop spans 14 amino acids. The germline V gene has CDR1 SGHKS and CDR2 YYEKEE (reference sequence).

As for this clone: The junction differs from germline at one of its ends, possibly a read error. V and J are TRBV6-6 and TRBJ1-3, with D possibly TRBD1 on 5 matching bases. The CDR3 spans 11 residues. The germline CDR1 and CDR2 sequences are MNHNY and SVGAGI (reference sequence). The CDR3: CASSREGTGVF. CDR3 sequence (DNA): TGTGCCAGCAGCCGAGAGGGCACGGGGGTATTT.

J is TRBJ2-5 and V is TRBV5-1; D unclear. Trimming stripped 0 bases from V and 2 bases from J, with 11 bases between. CDR3 length equals 15 residues. CDR1 SGHRS and CDR2 YFSETQ come from the germline V gene. The CDR3 DNA sequence: TGCGCCAGCAGCTTGGGGGTGGTTTCTCAAGAGACCCAGTACTTC. Translating it yields CASSLGVVSQETQYF.

The genes are TRBV2 and TRBJ2-5; 11 bases are shared with TRBD1. This CDR3 spans 13 amino acids. Germline V gene sequence: CDR1 SNHLY, CDR2 FYNNEI. V lost 7 bases to trimming and J lost 11 bases; unmatched junction nucleotides: 9. In nucleotides, the CDR3 is TGTGCCAGCATTGGGGACAGGGGGATACAGCAGTACTTC. This codes for CASIGDRGIQQYF.

This clone was counted once. The V gene is TRBV4-1, the J gene TRBJ1-5; D gene unclear. Germline-derived CDR1 and CDR2 are MGHRA and YSYEKL. V was pared by 2 bases and J by 2 bases, with 16 bases between. The CDR3 is 17 amino acids. CDR3 DNA: TGCGCCAGCAGCCAATTAGACCTCCTCCCTGGCAATCAGCCCCAGCATTTT. It is translated as CASSQLDLLPGNQPQHF.

This chain uses TRBV9 with TRBJ2-5; D uncertain. In germline, CDR1 is SGDLS, CDR2 YYNGEE. This CDR3 comprises 14 residues. V dropped 4 bases and J dropped 1 base, with 11 bases sitting between them. The CDR3 sequence is CASSPPSSQETQYF. The DNA of the CDR3 is TGTGCCAGCAGCCCTCCAAGCTCCCAAGAGACCCAGTACTTC.

This chain connects TRBV5-8 to TRBJ1-5, with 8 bases matching TRBD1. Trimming at V came to 3 bases and at J to 0 bases, leaving 8 bases not matched to a gene. The CDR3 extends over 17 amino acids. CDR1 is SGHTS, CDR2 YDEGEE, per germline. CDR3 DNA: TGTGCCAGCAGCTCCCGACAGGGGACATATAGCAATCAGCCCCAGCATTTT. The encoded protein is CASSSRQGTYSNQPQHF.

The chain is built from TRBV10-3 and TRBJ1-4; no definite D call. Per germline, CDR1 ENHRY and CDR2 SYGVKD. The V and J ends lost 5 bases and 6 bases respectively, with 7 bases between them. The CDR3 is 12 residues long. The CDR3 coding sequence is TGTGCCATCAGTTCCGGGGATGAAAAACTGTTTTTT. Translating it yields CAISSGDEKLFF.

This sequence joins TRBV7-9 and TRBJ2-5; D may match TRBD1 or TRBD2 (5 bases each). V lost 0 bases and J lost 2, with 22 bases in between. Germline V gene data show CDR1 as SEHNR and CDR2 as FQNEAQ (reference sequence). The CDR3 is 19 residues long. DNA for the CDR3: TGTGCCAGCAGCTTAGCGAGCGGAAGGTGGGGGACCGCACAAGAGACCCAGTACTTC. It specifies CASSLASGRWGTAQETQYF.

The gene calls are TRBV11-3 and TRBJ2-2; D unresolved. This CDR3 is 14 amino acids long. Germline CDR1 is SGHNT and CDR2 is YENEEA. V was trimmed by 5 bases and J by 1 base, leaving 8 bases between them. The CDR3: CASSQDQNTGELFF. The CDR3 DNA reads TGTGCCAGCAGCCAGGACCAGAACACCGGGGAGCTGTTTTTT. The entire variable domain, with the rest obtained from reference TRBV11-3 and TRBJ2-2, is as follows: EAGVVQSPRYKIIEKKQPVAFWCNPISGHNTLYWYLQNLGQGPELLIRYENEEAVDDSQLPKDRFSAERLKGVDSTLKIQPAELGDSAVYLCASSQDQNTGELFFGEGSRLTVL.

The V call is TRBV7-2, the J call TRBJ1-3, with no clear D. Germline CDR1 is SGHTA and CDR2 is FQGNSA. The CDR3 has 15 amino acids. The V end lost 2 bases, the J end lost 0 bases, and 8 bases lay between the germline ends. This CDR3 is CASSLRRDSGNTIYF. The DNA for the CDR3 is TGTGCCAGCAGCTTAAGGAGAGACTCTGGAAACACCATATATTTT.

The chain employs TRBV7-3 and TRBJ2-1, with 7 bases lining up with TRBD2. The germline CDR1 and CDR2 sequences are SGHTA and FQGTGA. With V trimmed by 5 bases and J by 15 bases, 13 bases remained unmatched. There are 13 residues in the CDR3. The DNA of the CDR3 is TGTGCCAGCAGCGAAGTGAGGGACTACGCCCCGTTCTTC. It translates to CASSEVRDYAPFF. Combining the CDR3 with reference TRBV7-3 and TRBJ2-1 gives the whole variable domain GAGVSQTPSNKVTEKGKYVELRCDPISGHTALYWYRQSLGQGPEFLIYFQGTGAADDSGLPNDRFFAVRPEGSVSTLKIQRTERGDSAVYLCASSEVRDYAPFFGPGTRLTVL.

V usage is TRBV4-1 and J usage is TRBJ2-1, with TRBD2 matching 7 bases. The length of the CDR3 is 14 residues. Germline V lookup: CDR1 MGHRA, CDR2 YSYEKL. V lost 4 bases, J lost 4 bases, and 4 bases stayed unmatched. CDR3 residues: CASSRGGPYNEQFF. The CDR3 DNA follows: TGCGCCAGCAGCCGGGGGGGACCATACAATGAGCAGTTCTTC.

The rearrangement links TRBV4-1 to TRBJ2-5; a weak D match, TRBD2 (6 bases). Trimming stripped 1 base from V and 5 bases from J, with 11 bases between. The CDR3 loop spans 14 amino acids. Germline CDR1 is MGHRA and CDR2 is YSYEKL. This CDR3 reads CASSQVEGLETQYF. CDR3 bases: TGCGCCAGCAGCCAAGTGGAGGGACTGGAGACCCAGTACTTC.

This clone occurred a few times. The V call is TRBV11-2, the J call TRBJ2-1; 10 positions match TRBD2. Germline CDR1 is SGHAT and CDR2 is FQNNGV. With V trimmed by 1 base and J by 6 bases, 9 bases remained unmatched. CDR3 length: 17 residues. The CDR3 region has the DNA TGTGCCAGCAGCTTAGGGGCGGGGGGACTAGCGTTCAATGAGCAGTTCTTC. It yields the protein CASSLGAGGLAFNEQFF.

The V call is TRBV7-9, the J call TRBJ1-1, with 7 bases matching TRBD1. The CDR3 has 12 residues. Germline trimming cut 8 bases from V and 3 bases from J; bases unmatched to any gene: 3. Germline assignment: CDR1 SEHNR and CDR2 FQNEAQ (reference sequence). The CDR3 loop reads CASLGGYTEAFF. CDR3 DNA sequence: TGTGCCAGCTTAGGGGGCTACACTGAAGCTTTCTTT.

The chain combines TRBV5-8 with TRBJ1-2; D call uncertain. Trimming left V 4 bases short and J 5 bases short, with 15 bases between. CDR3 length: 14 residues. Germline CDR1 SGHTS, CDR2 YDEGEE. The CDR3 bases are TGTGCCAGCAGCCAAGGACGGCCGTCGTATGGCTACACCTTC. Translating gives CASSQGRPSYGYTF. Full variable domain (remainder filled in from reference TRBV5-8 and TRBJ1-2): EAGVTQSPTHLIKTRGQQATLRCSPISGHTSVYWYQQALGLGLQFLLWYDEGEERNRGNFPPRFSGRQFPNYSSELNVNALELEDSALYLCASSQGRPSYGYTFGSGTRLTVV.